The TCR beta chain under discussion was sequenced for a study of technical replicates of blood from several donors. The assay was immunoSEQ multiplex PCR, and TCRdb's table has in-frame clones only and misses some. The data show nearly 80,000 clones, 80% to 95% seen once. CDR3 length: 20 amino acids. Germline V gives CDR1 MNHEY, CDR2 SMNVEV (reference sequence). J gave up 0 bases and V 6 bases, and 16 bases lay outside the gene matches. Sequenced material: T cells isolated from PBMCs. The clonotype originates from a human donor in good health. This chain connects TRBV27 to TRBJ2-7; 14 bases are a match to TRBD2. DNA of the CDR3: TGTGCCAGCAGACCCTTGTGGGGGACTAGCGGGAGCCTTAGCTCCTACGAGCAGTACTTC. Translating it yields CASRPLWGTSGSLSSYEQYF.